This T cell receptor beta chain comes out of a study of blood T cell repertoires in COVID-19. Study-level background: Samples taken during acute and convalescent COVID-19 were collected in the United States, Italy and Spain.

Trimming pared 4 bases from V and 3 bases from J, leaving 10 bases between. CDR3 length: 12 amino acids. Germline V gene lookup returns CDR1 SQVTM and CDR2 ANQGSEA. Per the original methods: The assay estimated nucleated cells by amplifying reference gene primers. Method: immunoSEQ multiplex PCR; TCRdb's copy keeps in-frame clones and lacks some. Clone size and V and J calls were adopted from that table, with D and trimming inferred from the DNA. The table has some 250,000 clones, 86% seen once; the top ten hold approximately 3%. Sequenced: peripheral blood. The sequence came from a woman aged 30 to 39 who had recovered from COVID-19. The chain has TRBV29-1 and TRBJ2-7, with D perhaps TRBD1 (6 bases). For the CDR3, the DNA is TGCAGCGTTGCCTTGACAGGCTACGAGCAGTACTTC. Translated, it gives CSVALTGYEQYF.